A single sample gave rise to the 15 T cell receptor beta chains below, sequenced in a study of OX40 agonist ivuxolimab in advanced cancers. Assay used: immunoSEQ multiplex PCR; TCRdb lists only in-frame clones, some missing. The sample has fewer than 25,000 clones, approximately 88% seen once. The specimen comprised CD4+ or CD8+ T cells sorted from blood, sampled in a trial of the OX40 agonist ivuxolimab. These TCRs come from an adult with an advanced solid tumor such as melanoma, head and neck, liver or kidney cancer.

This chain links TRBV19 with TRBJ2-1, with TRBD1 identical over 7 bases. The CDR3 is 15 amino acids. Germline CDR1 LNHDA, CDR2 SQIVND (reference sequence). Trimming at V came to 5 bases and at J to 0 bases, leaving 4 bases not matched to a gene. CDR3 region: CASSQTGFSYNEQFF. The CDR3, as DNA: TGTGCCAGTAGTCAGACAGGGTTCTCCTACAATGAGCAGTTCTTC.

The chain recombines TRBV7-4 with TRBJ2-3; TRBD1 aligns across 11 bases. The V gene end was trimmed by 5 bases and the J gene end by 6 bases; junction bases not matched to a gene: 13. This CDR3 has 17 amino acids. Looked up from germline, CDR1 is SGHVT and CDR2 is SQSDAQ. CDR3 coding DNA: TGTGCCAGCAGCCTACAGGACAGGGGGCGGGGAAGGGATACGCAGTATTTT. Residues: CASSLQDRGRGRDTQYF.

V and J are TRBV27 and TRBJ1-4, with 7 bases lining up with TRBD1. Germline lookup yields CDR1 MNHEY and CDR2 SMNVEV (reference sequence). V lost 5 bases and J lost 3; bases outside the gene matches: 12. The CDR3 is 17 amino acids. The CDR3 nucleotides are TGTGCCAGCAGTACGACAGGGCTCCGGGCTCCTAATGAAAAACTGTTTTTT. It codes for CASSTTGLRAPNEKLFF.

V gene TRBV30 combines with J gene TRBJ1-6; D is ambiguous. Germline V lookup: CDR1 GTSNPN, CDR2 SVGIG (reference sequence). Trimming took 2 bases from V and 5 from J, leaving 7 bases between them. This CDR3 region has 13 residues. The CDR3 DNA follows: TGTGCCTGGAGTTATCGAAATAATTCACCCCTCCACTTT. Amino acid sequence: CAWSYRNNSPLHF.

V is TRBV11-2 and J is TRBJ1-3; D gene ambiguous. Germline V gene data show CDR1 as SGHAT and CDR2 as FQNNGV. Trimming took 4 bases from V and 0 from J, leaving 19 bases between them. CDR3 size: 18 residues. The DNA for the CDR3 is TGTGCCAGCAGCTCCCTGAGTGAGCCGCTTTCCTCTGGAAACACCATATATTTT. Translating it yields CASSSLSEPLSSGNTIYF.

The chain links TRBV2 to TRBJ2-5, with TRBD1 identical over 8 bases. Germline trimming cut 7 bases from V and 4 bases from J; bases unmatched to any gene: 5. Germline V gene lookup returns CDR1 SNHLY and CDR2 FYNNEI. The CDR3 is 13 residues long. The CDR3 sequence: CASNPGQGETQYF. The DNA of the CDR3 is TGTGCCAGCAACCCCGGACAGGGAGAGACCCAGTACTTC.

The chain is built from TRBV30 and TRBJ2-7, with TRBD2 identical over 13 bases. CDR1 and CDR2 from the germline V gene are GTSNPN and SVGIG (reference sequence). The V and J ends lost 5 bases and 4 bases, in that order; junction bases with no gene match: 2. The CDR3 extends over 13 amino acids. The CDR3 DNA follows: TGTGCCTGGGGACTAGCGGGAGTTTACGAGCAGTACTTC. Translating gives CAWGLAGVYEQYF.

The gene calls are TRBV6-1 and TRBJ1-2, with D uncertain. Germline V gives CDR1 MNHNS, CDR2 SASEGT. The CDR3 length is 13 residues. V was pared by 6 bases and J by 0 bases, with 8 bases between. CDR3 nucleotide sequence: TGTGCCAGCAGGGTAACAACTAACTATGGCTACACCTTC. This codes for CASRVTTNYGYTF.

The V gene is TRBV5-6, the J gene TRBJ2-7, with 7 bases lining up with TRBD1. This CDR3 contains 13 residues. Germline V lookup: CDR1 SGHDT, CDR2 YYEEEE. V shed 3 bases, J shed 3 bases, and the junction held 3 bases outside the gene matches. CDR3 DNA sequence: TGTGCCAGCAGCTCGACAGGGATCTACGAGCAGTACTTC. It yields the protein CASSSTGIYEQYF.

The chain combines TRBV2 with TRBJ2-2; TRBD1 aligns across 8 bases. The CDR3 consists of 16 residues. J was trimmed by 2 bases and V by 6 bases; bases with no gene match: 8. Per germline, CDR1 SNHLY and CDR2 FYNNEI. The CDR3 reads CASRPTGGLNTGELFF. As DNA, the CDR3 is TGTGCCAGCAGGCCCACAGGGGGTTTAAACACCGGGGAGCTGTTTTTT. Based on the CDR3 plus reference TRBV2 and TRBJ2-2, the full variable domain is EPEVTQTPSHQVTQMGQEVILRCVPISNHLYFYWYRQILGQKVEFLVSFYNNEISEKSEIFDDQFSVERPDGSNFTLKIRSTKLEDSAMYFCASRPTGGLNTGELFFGEGSRLTVL.

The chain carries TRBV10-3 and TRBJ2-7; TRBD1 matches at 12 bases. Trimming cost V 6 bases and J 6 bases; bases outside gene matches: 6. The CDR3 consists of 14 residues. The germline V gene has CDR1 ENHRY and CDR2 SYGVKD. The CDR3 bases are TGTGCCATCAGATCCGGGACAGGGGGCTTCGAGCAGTACTTC. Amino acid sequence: CAIRSGTGGFEQYF.

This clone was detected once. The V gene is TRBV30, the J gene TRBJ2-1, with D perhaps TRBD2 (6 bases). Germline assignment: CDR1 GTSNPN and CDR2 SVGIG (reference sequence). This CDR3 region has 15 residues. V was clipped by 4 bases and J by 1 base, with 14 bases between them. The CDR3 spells CAWTRSGWSYNEQFF. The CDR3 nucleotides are TGTGCCTGGACCCGCAGCGGGTGGTCCTACAATGAGCAGTTCTTC. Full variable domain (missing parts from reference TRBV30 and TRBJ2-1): SQTIHQWPATLVQPVGSPLSLECTVEGTSNPNLYWYRQAAGRGLQLLFYSVGIGQISSEVPQNLSASRPQDRQFILSSKKLLLSDSGFYLCAWTRSGWSYNEQFFGPGTRLTVL.

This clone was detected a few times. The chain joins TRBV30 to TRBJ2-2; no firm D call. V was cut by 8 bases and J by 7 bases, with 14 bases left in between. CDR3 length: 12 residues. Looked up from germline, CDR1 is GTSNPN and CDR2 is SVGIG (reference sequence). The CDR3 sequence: CALGSGVGELFF. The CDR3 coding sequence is TGTGCCCTTGGATCGGGTGTCGGGGAGCTGTTTTTT.

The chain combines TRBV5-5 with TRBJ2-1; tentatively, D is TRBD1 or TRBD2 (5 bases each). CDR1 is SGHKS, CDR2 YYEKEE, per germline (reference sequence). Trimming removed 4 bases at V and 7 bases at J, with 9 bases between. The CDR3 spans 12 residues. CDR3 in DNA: TGTGCCAGCAGCCTGGGACCTAATGAGCAGTTCTTC. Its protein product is CASSLGPNEQFF.

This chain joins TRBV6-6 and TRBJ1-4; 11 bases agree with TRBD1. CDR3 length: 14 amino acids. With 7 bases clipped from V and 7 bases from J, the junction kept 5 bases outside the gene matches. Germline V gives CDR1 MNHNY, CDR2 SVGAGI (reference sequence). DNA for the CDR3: TGTGCCAGCATATCAGGGACAGGGGGTGAAAAACTGTTTTTT. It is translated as CASISGTGGEKLFF.